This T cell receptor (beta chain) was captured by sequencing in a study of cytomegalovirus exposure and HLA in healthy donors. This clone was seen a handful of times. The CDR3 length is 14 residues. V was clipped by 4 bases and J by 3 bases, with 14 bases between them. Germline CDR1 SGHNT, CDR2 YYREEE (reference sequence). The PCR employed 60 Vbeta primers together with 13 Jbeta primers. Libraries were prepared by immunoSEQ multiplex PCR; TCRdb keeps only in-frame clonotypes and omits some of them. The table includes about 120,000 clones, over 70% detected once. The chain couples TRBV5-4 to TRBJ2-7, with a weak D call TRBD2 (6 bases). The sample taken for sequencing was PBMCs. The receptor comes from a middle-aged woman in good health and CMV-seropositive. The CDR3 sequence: CASSGEVSGYEQYF. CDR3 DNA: TGTGCCAGCAGCGGGGAGGTAAGCGGCTACGAGCAGTACTTC. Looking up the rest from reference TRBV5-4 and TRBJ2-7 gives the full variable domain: ETGVTQSPTHLIKTRGQQVTLRCSSQSGHNTVSWYQQALGQGPQFIFQYYREEENGRGNFPPRFSGLQFPNYSSELNVNALELDDSALYLCASSGEVSGYEQYFGPGTRLTVT.